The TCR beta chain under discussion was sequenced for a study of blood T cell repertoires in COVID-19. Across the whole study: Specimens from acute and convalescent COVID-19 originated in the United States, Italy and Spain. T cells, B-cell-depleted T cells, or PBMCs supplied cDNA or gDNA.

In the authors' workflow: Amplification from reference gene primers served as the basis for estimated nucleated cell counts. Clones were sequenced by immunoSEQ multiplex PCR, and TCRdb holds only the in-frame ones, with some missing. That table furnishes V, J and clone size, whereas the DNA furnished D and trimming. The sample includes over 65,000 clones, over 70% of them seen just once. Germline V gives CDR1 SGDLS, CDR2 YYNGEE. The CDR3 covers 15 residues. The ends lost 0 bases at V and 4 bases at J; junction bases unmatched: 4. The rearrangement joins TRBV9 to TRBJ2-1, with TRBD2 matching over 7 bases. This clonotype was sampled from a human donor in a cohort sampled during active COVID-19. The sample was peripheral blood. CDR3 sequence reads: CASSVGSGTYNEQFF. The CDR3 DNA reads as TGTGCCAGCAGCGTAGGCAGCGGGACTTACAATGAGCAGTTCTTC.